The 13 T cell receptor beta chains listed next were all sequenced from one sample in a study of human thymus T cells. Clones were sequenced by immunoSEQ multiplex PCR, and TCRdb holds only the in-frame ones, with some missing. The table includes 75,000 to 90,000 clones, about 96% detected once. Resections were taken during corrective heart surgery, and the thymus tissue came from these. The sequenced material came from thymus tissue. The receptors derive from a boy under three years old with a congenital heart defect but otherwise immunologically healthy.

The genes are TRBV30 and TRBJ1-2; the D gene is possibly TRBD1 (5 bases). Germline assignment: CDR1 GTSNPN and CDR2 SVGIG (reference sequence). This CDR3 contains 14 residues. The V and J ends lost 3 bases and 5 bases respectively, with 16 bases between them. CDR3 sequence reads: CAWRPGTDVYGYTF. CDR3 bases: TGTGCCTGGAGACCCGGGACCGACGTTTATGGCTACACCTTC.

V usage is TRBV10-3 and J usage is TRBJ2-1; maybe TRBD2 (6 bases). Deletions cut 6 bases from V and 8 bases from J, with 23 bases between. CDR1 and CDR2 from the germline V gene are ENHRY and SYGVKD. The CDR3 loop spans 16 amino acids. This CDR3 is CAIRRNWTTERDEQFF. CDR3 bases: TGTGCCATCAGACGTAATTGGACTACAGAGAGGGATGAGCAGTTCTTC.

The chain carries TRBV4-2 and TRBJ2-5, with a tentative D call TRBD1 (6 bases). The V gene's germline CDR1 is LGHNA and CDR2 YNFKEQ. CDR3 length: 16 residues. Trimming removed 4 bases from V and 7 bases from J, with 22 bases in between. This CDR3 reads CASSLGGLGAKATQYF. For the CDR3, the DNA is TGTGCCAGCAGCCTAGGTGGGTTGGGGGCAAAGGCGACCCAGTACTTC.

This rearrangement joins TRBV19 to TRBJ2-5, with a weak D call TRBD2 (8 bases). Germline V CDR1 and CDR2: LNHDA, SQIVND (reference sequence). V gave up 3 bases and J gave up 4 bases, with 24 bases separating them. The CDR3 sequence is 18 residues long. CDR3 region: CASSIGQAGGKRRETQYF. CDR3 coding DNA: TGTGCCAGTAGTATCGGACAGGCGGGGGGTAAACGTAGAGAGACCCAGTACTTC.

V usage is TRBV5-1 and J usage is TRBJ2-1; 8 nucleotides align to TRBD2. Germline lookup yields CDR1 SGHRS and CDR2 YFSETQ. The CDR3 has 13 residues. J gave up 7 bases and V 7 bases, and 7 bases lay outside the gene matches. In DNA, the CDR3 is TGCGCCAGCCGCAGCGGGGGCAGGAATGAGCAGTTCTTC. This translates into CASRSGGRNEQFF.

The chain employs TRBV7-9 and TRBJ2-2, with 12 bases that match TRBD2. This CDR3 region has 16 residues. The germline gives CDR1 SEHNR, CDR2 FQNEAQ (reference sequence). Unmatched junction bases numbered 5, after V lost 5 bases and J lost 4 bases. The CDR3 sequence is CASSRTSGARTGELFF. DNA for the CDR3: TGTGCCAGCAGCCGGACTAGCGGGGCTCGCACCGGGGAGCTGTTTTTT.

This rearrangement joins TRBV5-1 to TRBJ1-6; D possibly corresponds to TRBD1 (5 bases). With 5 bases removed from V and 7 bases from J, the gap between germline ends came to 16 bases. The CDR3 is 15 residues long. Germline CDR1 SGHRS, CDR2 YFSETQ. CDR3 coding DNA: TGCGCCAGCAGATACGGGGGGTCGAACAATTCACCCCTCCACTTT. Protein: CASRYGGSNNSPLHF.

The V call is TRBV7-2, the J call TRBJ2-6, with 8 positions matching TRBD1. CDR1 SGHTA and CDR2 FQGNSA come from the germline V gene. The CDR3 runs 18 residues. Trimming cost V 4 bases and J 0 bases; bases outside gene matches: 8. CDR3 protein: CASSSRQGPASGANVLTF. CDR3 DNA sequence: TGTGCCAGCAGCTCACGACAGGGGCCTGCCTCTGGGGCCAACGTCCTGACTTTC.

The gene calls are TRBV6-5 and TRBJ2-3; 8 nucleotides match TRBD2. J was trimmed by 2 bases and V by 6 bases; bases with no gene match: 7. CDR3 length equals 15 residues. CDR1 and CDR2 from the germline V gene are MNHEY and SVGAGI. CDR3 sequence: CASSRGLGDTDTQYF. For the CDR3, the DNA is TGTGCCAGCAGCAGGGGACTAGGGGACACAGATACGCAGTATTTT.

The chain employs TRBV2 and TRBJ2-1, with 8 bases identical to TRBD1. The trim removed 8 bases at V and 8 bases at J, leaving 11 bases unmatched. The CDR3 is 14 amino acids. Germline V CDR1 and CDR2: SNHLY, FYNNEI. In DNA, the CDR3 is TGTGCCAGCGCGAAAATACAGGGGGGCGATGAGCAGTTCTTC. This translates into CASAKIQGGDEQFF.

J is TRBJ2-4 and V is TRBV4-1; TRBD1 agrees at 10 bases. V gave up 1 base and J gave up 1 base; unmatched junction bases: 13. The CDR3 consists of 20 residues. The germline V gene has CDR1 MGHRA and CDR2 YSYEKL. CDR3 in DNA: TGCGCCAGCAGCCAAGCAATCGGGACAGGGGATAGATCGGCCAAAAACATTCAGTACTTC. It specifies CASSQAIGTGDRSAKNIQYF.

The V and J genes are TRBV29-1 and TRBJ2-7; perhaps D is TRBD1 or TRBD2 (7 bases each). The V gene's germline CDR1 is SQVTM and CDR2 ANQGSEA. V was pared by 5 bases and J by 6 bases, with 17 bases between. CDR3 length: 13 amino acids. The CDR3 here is CSVQGGRVAEQYF. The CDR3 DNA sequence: TGCAGCGTTCAGGGGGGGAGGGTAGCCGAGCAGTACTTC.

CDR3: CASSSSKNIQYF. CDR3 bases: TGTGCCAGCTCCAGCTCCAAAAACATTCAGTACTTC. The rearrangement uses TRBV2 and TRBJ2-4; D ambiguous. CDR3 length: 12 residues. Trimming pared 8 bases from V and 2 bases from J, leaving 7 bases between. CDR1 and CDR2 (germline): SNHLY, FYNNEI.